This T cell receptor beta chain was sequenced in a study of blood T cell repertoires in COVID-19. At the level of the study: Material from acute and convalescent COVID-19 was sourced from the United States, Italy and Spain. The analysed material was cDNA or gDNA that came from T cells, B-cell-depleted T cells, or PBMCs.

Assay: immunoSEQ multiplex PCR; the TCRdb copy retains only in-frame clones and omits some. The table includes around 250,000 clones, 70% to 90% detected once. The recovered donors of Cohort 3 showed two negative PCRs, clearance, or symptom resolution. Sequencing input: PBMCs or T cells enriched from blood (not recorded which). The TCR comes from a woman in her forties or fifties who had recovered from COVID-19.

CDR3 sequence: CASSQGEGAGSSGNTIYF. CDR3 nucleotides: TGCGCCAGCAGCCAAGGAGAGGGGGCGGGTAGCTCTGGAAACACCATATATTTT. The genes are TRBV4-1 and TRBJ1-3, with 7 bases lining up with TRBD1. The junction had 9 bases not matched to a gene; V was cut back by 1 base and J by 0 bases. The CDR3 is 18 residues long. In germline, CDR1 is MGHRA, CDR2 YSYEKL.